These 29 T cell receptor beta chains were sequenced from one sample in a study of blood T cell repertoires in COVID-19. Sequencing used immunoSEQ multiplex PCR; TCRdb keeps in-frame clones, though not all of them. The sample gives about 220,000 clones, roughly 88% of which show up once; approximately 2.3% is in the top ten. The source material was peripheral blood. These receptors were obtained from a man aged 40-49 years who had recovered from COVID-19.

This chain uses TRBV30 with TRBJ1-3; D remains ambiguous. V was trimmed by 1 base and J by 0 bases, leaving 7 bases between them. Looked up from germline, CDR1 is GTSNPN and CDR2 is SVGIG (reference sequence). CDR3 length equals 14 residues. CDR3 protein: CAWSAAGSGNTIYF. The DNA of the CDR3 is TGTGCCTGGAGTGCGGCAGGCTCTGGAAACACCATATATTTT.

The V and J genes are TRBV6-1 and TRBJ2-1; 7 bases agree with TRBD1. Looked up from germline, CDR1 is MNHNS and CDR2 is SASEGT. The CDR3 has 14 amino acids. The J segment lost 8 bases and the V segment lost 6 bases, leaving 10 bases of the junction unmatched. CDR3 DNA sequence: TGTGCCAGCAGACTTCGACAGGGCGGCGATGAGCAGTTCTTC. This gives the protein CASRLRQGGDEQFF.

V and J are TRBV7-8 and TRBJ2-1; the D is unclear. The germline V and J ends were trimmed by 8 bases and 6 bases, with 20 bases remaining between them. CDR1 and CDR2 (germline): SGHVS, FQNEAQ. The CDR3 consists of 15 residues. The CDR3 DNA reads TGTGCCAGCCTCCCTATTAGAAGCTTTCGCAATGAGCAGTTCTTC. It is translated as CASLPIRSFRNEQFF.

The rearrangement uses TRBV12-3 or TRBV12-4 and TRBJ1-2, with 10 nucleotides matching TRBD1. With 7 bases clipped from V and 4 bases from J, the junction kept 3 bases outside the gene matches. The CDR3 has 13 residues. As DNA, the CDR3 is TGTGCCAGCATGACAGGGGGCGGCTATGGCTACACCTTC. Translation: CASMTGGGYGYTF.

CDR3: CASGSVGLADHYNEQFF. As DNA, the CDR3 is TGTGCTAGTGGTTCGGTTGGACTAGCGGACCACTACAATGAGCAGTTCTTC. This chain connects TRBV12-5 to TRBJ2-1; TRBD2 matches at 10 bases. CDR1 and CDR2 (germline): LGHNT, FRNRAP. V was clipped by 4 bases and J by 3 bases; unmatched bases: 9. The length of the CDR3 is 17 residues.

The chain has TRBV5-4 and TRBJ2-7; 7 positions match TRBD1. Germline V gene data show CDR1 as SGHNT and CDR2 as YYREEE (reference sequence). This CDR3 is 16 amino acids long. J gave up 2 bases and V 3 bases, and 11 bases lay outside the gene matches. This chain's CDR3 is CASSSKTGATPYEQYF. DNA of the CDR3: TGTGCCAGCAGCTCCAAAACAGGGGCTACCCCCTACGAGCAGTACTTC.

This clone showed up just a few times. This sequence joins TRBV5-4 and TRBJ2-5; D gene ambiguous. The CDR3 consists of 14 residues. The germline V gene has CDR1 SGHNT and CDR2 YYREEE (reference sequence). The ends were cut back, 0 bases at V and 2 bases at J, with 8 bases in the middle. The CDR3 reads CASSLGAVQETQYF. The DNA for the CDR3 is TGTGCCAGCAGCTTGGGTGCAGTGCAAGAGACCCAGTACTTC. The full variable domain, its missing parts supplied by reference TRBV5-4 and TRBJ2-5, is ETGVTQSPTHLIKTRGQQVTLRCSSQSGHNTVSWYQQALGQGPQFIFQYYREEENGRGNFPPRFSGLQFPNYSSELNVNALELDDSALYLCASSLGAVQETQYFGPGTRLLVL.

The chain links TRBV3-1 (or the pseudogene TRBV3-2) to TRBJ2-3, with TRBD2 as a possible D gene (5 bases). The length of the CDR3 is 14 residues. CDR1 LGHDT and CDR2 YNNKEL come from the germline V gene (reference sequence). The germline V and J ends were trimmed by 3 bases and 5 bases, with 12 bases remaining between them. CDR3 nucleotide sequence: TGTGCCAGCAGCCAGGCGGTAGGAGGAGATACGCAGTATTTT. Translation gives CASSQAVGGDTQYF.

The J gene is TRBJ2-1, the V gene TRBV5-1; 7 bases are shared with TRBD1. Germline CDR1 and CDR2: SGHRS and YFSETQ. V was pared by 0 bases and J by 3 bases, with 3 bases of the junction left unmatched. This CDR3 comprises 15 residues. The CDR3 nucleotides are TGCGCCAGCAGCTTGGGACAGGGCTTCTACAATGAGCAGTTCTTC. Its translation: CASSLGQGFYNEQFF.

The CDR3 DNA sequence: TGCAGCGTATCGACAGCTTACAATGAGCAGTTCTTC. This gives the protein CSVSTAYNEQFF. The chain recombines TRBV29-1 with TRBJ2-1, with D maybe TRBD1 (5 bases). Germline V gives CDR1 SQVTM, CDR2 ANQGSEA. This CDR3 is built from 12 residues. V lost 6 bases, J lost 4 bases, and 10 bases lay in between.

A few counts support this clone. The CDR3 sequence is CSASMRGLGYTF. Written as DNA, the CDR3 is TGCAGTGCTAGTATGAGGGGGCTAGGCTACACCTTC. This chain links TRBV20-1 with TRBJ1-2; 7 positions match TRBD1. Germline CDR1 reads DFQATT; CDR2 reads SNEGSKA (reference sequence). V shed 3 bases, J shed 8 bases, and the junction held 6 bases outside the gene matches. CDR3 length: 12 residues.

V gene TRBV12-3 or TRBV12-4 combines with J gene TRBJ2-7; D might be TRBD1 (6 bases). The CDR3 consists of 12 residues. Trimming shortened V by 5 bases and J by 6 bases, and 11 bases separated the two germline ends. In nucleotides, the CDR3 is TGTGCCAGCAGTCTAAACAGGGTCGAGCAGTACTTC. Protein: CASSLNRVEQYF.

This clone was recorded once. The germline gene is not matched at one end of the junction; a read error may be the cause. The chain carries TRBV24-1 and TRBJ2-4, with D maybe TRBD2 (5 bases). The CDR3 runs to 12 residues. Germline-derived CDR1 and CDR2 are KGHDR and SFDVKD. CDR3 in amino acids: CATSDSSGFWHF. The CDR3 nucleotides read TGTGCCACCAGTGACTCGTCGGGGTTCTGGCACTTC.

CDR3 nucleotide sequence: TGTGCCTCCACTCCGACTCATGCCTCTGGCTACACCTTC. This sequence encodes CASTPTHASGYTF. The gene calls are TRBV30 and TRBJ1-2, with D unclear. The CDR3 consists of 13 residues. V was cut by 7 bases and J by 7 bases, with 19 bases left in between. CDR1 GTSNPN and CDR2 SVGIG come from the germline V gene (reference sequence).

The chain couples TRBV30 to TRBJ1-1; tentative D call: TRBD1 (5 bases). Germline CDR1 reads GTSNPN; CDR2 reads SVGIG (reference sequence). The CDR3 loop spans 14 amino acids. V was cut by 0 bases and J by 5 bases, with 13 bases left in between. The CDR3 here is CAWSVVGPGTEAFF. The CDR3 coding sequence is TGTGCCTGGAGTGTAGTTGGCCCAGGGACTGAAGCTTTCTTT.

This clone was recorded a few times. This chain connects TRBV15 to TRBJ2-3; tentatively, D is TRBD1 (6 bases). This CDR3 has 16 residues. Germline CDR1 LNHNV, CDR2 YYDKDF (reference sequence). Trimming pared 1 base from V and 0 bases from J, leaving 11 bases between. The CDR3 is CATSRVRDISTDTQYF. The CDR3 DNA sequence: TGTGCCACCAGCAGAGTCAGGGACATTAGCACAGATACGCAGTATTTT.

The CDR3: CASSQEKENRYGYTF. The CDR3 coding sequence is TGTGCCAGCAGCCAAGAAAAAGAGAACCGCTATGGCTACACCTTC. V and J are TRBV3-1 (or the pseudogene TRBV3-2) and TRBJ1-2; unclear D gene. Trimming took off 0 bases at V and 4 bases at J, with 12 bases between the two ends. The CDR3 runs 15 residues. CDR1 is LGHDT and CDR2 is YNNKEL in the germline V gene (reference sequence).

The genes are TRBV19 and TRBJ2-5; 11 bases agree with TRBD1. Germline CDR1 and CDR2: LNHDA and SQIVND (reference sequence). The CDR3 length is 16 residues. V trimming: 5 bases; J trimming: 2 bases; junction bases outside the gene matches: 7. In DNA form, the CDR3 reads TGTGCCAGTAGTGCGACCGGGACAGGGGGACAAGAGACCCAGTACTTC. It yields the protein CASSATGTGGQETQYF.

The chain recombines TRBV3-1 (or the pseudogene TRBV3-2) with TRBJ2-1; 13 bases are a match to TRBD2. Losses at the gene ends were 2 bases for V and 8 bases for J; bases not matched to a gene: 3. This CDR3 has 15 residues. Germline V lookup: CDR1 LGHDT, CDR2 YNNKEL (reference sequence). In DNA, the CDR3 is TGTGCCAGCAGCCAAACTAGCGGGAGGGCGTATGAGCAGTTCTTC. Translated: CASSQTSGRAYEQFF.

This clone was counted once. The chain is built from TRBV5-4 and TRBJ2-3; TRBD2 matches at 7 bases. After removal of 6 bases from V and 6 bases from J, the junction contained 10 bases not matched to a gene. The CDR3 loop spans 14 amino acids. Germline CDR1 reads SGHNT; CDR2 reads YYREEE (reference sequence). CDR3 residues: CASTGLEYADTQYF. In nucleotides, the CDR3 is TGTGCCAGCACCGGACTAGAATATGCCGATACGCAGTATTTT.

This chain uses TRBV5-5 with TRBJ2-1; weak D call: TRBD2 (6 bases). Germline values: CDR1 SGHKS, CDR2 YYEKEE (reference sequence). The CDR3 extends over 15 amino acids. V lost 4 bases and J lost 0, with 11 bases in between. CDR3 residues: CASSPSGDSYNEQFF. CDR3 nucleotides: TGTGCCAGCAGCCCCTCGGGGGACTCCTACAATGAGCAGTTCTTC.

The J gene is TRBJ1-3, the V gene TRBV7-2, with D tentatively TRBD1 (5 bases). Germline CDR1 and CDR2: SGHTA and FQGNSA. This CDR3 has 15 residues. V shed 0 bases and J shed 4 bases, with 10 bases lying between them. CDR3 in amino acids: CASSLAAGGGNTIYF. Here the CDR3 DNA reads TGTGCCAGCAGCTTAGCGGCGGGGGGAGGAAACACCATATATTTT.

In its sample, this clone was seen once. This chain links TRBV5-6 with TRBJ1-2; 9 nucleotides align to TRBD1. The CDR3 is 15 amino acids. The V segment lost 4 bases and the J segment 3 bases; nucleotides outside the gene matches: 7. Germline loops: CDR1 SGHDT, CDR2 YYEEEE. The CDR3 bases are TGTGCCAGCAGCCCTACCTGGACAGGGGACTATGGCTACACCTTC. Amino acids: CASSPTWTGDYGYTF.

V usage is TRBV5-4 and J usage is TRBJ2-2; 8 bases agree with TRBD1. The CDR3 sequence is 15 residues long. The germline CDR1 and CDR2 sequences are SGHNT and YYREEE (reference sequence). V shed 4 bases, J shed 4 bases, and the junction held 6 bases outside the gene matches. The CDR3 spells CASSLDRVGTGELFF. The DNA of the CDR3 is TGTGCCAGCAGCCTGGACAGGGTCGGCACCGGGGAGCTGTTTTTT.

This clone showed up just a few times. The chain is built from TRBV5-4 and TRBJ1-2; possible D gene TRBD1, 6 bases. Between the trimmed V and J ends, which lost 0 bases and 5 bases, there was a span of 11 bases. Germline-derived CDR1 and CDR2 are SGHNT and YYREEE (reference sequence). CDR3 length: 14 amino acids. CDR3 protein: CASSLGTALYGYTF. The DNA for the CDR3 is TGTGCCAGCAGCTTGGGGACAGCATTATATGGCTACACCTTC.

This chain connects TRBV2 to TRBJ1-1; D ambiguous. CDR1 SNHLY and CDR2 FYNNEI come from the germline V gene. The CDR3 runs 14 residues. V was shortened by 3 bases and J by 3 bases, with 11 bases between the two germline ends. In DNA form, the CDR3 reads TGTGCCAGCAGTGATAACGAGGGAGACACTGAAGCTTTCTTT. This sequence encodes CASSDNEGDTEAFF.

The chain carries TRBV7-2 and TRBJ1-6; 9 bases match TRBD1. V trimming: 5 bases; J trimming: 8 bases; junction bases outside the gene matches: 16. Germline V gene sequence: CDR1 SGHTA, CDR2 FQGNSA. The CDR3 sequence is 18 residues long. The CDR3 bases are TGTGCCAGCAGCCCGCCAGTTATCGGGGACAGGGCTGATTCACCCCTCCACTTT. Amino acids: CASSPPVIGDRADSPLHF.

Comment on this clone: The sample holds other DNA sequences that translate to the same CDR3. This chain connects TRBV9 to TRBJ2-7; D uncertain. The germline V and J ends were trimmed by 0 bases and 3 bases, with 7 bases remaining between them. Germline V gene lookup returns CDR1 SGDLS and CDR2 YYNGEE. The CDR3 is 13 residues long. This chain's CDR3 is CASSVGLDYEQYF. CDR3 DNA sequence: TGTGCCAGCAGCGTAGGACTTGACTACGAGCAGTACTTC.

This sequence joins TRBV15 and TRBJ1-4, with TRBD1 identical over 8 bases. V shed 8 bases and J 8 bases; nucleotides not matched to a gene: 13. The CDR3 contains 15 residues. Germline V gene sequence: CDR1 LNHNV, CDR2 YYDKDF (reference sequence). CDR3 DNA sequence: TGTGCCACCGCGAGAGGACAGGGTCCTGAGGAAAAACTGTTTTTT. Its protein is CATARGQGPEEKLFF.